The T cell receptor (beta chain) described here comes from a study of cytomegalovirus exposure and HLA in healthy donors. Unmatched junction bases numbered 11, after V lost 1 base and J lost 4 bases. CDR3 length: 18 residues. The germline V gene encodes CDR1 MNHEY and CDR2 SMNVEV (reference sequence). The PCR contained 60 Vbeta and 13 Jbeta primers. In the authors' workflow: Approximately 78 million unique TCR beta chains, about 11 million of them shared, were counted by a later analysis. Produced via immunoSEQ multiplex PCR; TCRdb's table is partial and in-frame only. For V, J and clone size, that table is used; D and trimming come from the DNA. The sample lists almost 85,000 clones; just under 80% were seen once.

The V gene is TRBV27, the J gene TRBJ2-2, with 8 nucleotides matching TRBD1. The sample consisted of PBMCs. The clonotype originates from a male donor in good health and CMV-seropositive. For the CDR3, the DNA is TGTGCCAGCAGTTTATACCCCTGGACAGGGTATGGCACCGGGGAGCTGTTTTTT. Residues: CASSLYPWTGYGTGELFF.